Below are 12 T cell receptor beta chains sequenced from a single sample in a study of identical twins listed by TCRdb under 2016. The protocol used for the library was 5' RACE. TCRdb lists the instrument as Illumina HiSeq 2000. Using fastp trimming at Q25 and MiXCR clonotype assembly, TCRdb reanalyzed the public sequencing data and kept in-frame beta chains. Identical CDR3 protein sequences are pooled into one entry, listed with their most common genes and DNA. Counted in this sample were about 330,000 distinct CDR3 sequences; 12% of them appeared once. Together, the top ten hold 7.2% of the sample. Separately, the same data were catalogued under a study of yellow fever vaccine responses in identical twins.

Source material: CD8+ T cells sorted from blood. The source of these receptors is a young woman in good health.

This clonotype showed up many times. The chain is built from TRBV6-1 and TRBJ1-3, with unresolved D. The CDR3 is 17 residues long. Per germline, CDR1 MNHNS and CDR2 SASEGT. Trimming took off 5 bases at V and 1 base at J, with 18 bases between the two ends. Here the CDR3 reads CASSISFPGVSGNTIYF. CDR3 DNA sequence: TGTGCCAGCAGTATCAGCTTCCCCGGGGTATCTGGAAACACCATATATTTT.

V gene TRBV7-6 combines with J gene TRBJ1-1; D is undetermined. Germline V gene lookup returns CDR1 SGHVS and CDR2 FNYEAQ. Between the trimmed V and J ends, which lost 1 base and 0 bases, there was a span of 9 bases. The CDR3 has 15 amino acids. The CDR3 DNA sequence: TGTGCCAGCAGCTTAGGAACAGACCTGAACACTGAAGCTTTCTTT. Translating it yields CASSLGTDLNTEAFF.

This chain uses TRBV12-3 or TRBV12-4 with TRBJ2-1, with D unclear. The CDR3 loop spans 10 amino acids. The germline V and J ends were trimmed by 4 bases and 15 bases, with 10 bases remaining between them. This CDR3 is CASSSDGTFF. As DNA, the CDR3 is TGTGCCAGCAGTTCCGATGGCACGTTCTTC.

The V and J genes are TRBV20-1 and TRBJ2-1, with D unclear. Trimming left V 0 bases short and J 4 bases short, with 10 bases between. Germline V gives CDR1 DFQATT, CDR2 SNEGSKA (reference sequence). The CDR3 loop spans 14 amino acids. CDR3 in DNA: TGCAGTGCTAGAGACTATGTTAGGTACAATGAGCAGTTCTTC. Amino acids: CSARDYVRYNEQFF.

This clonotype was counted many times. The chain is built from TRBV9 and TRBJ2-2; no definite D call. V dropped 5 bases and J dropped 1 base, with 6 bases sitting between them. Germline V gives CDR1 SGDLS, CDR2 YYNGEE. CDR3 length: 13 amino acids. CDR3 in amino acids: CASSVGNTGELFF. The CDR3 DNA sequence: TGTGCCAGCAGTGTGGGGAACACCGGGGAGCTGTTTTTT.

The gene calls are TRBV29-1 and TRBJ1-5; D ambiguous. V shed 6 bases and J shed 7 bases, with 13 bases lying between them. CDR1 is SQVTM and CDR2 is ANQGSEA in the germline V gene. The CDR3 has 12 amino acids. DNA for the CDR3: TGCAGCGTCGGACGAGAGAACCAGCCCCAGCATTTT. It is translated as CSVGRENQPQHF.

This clonotype showed up many times. This rearrangement joins TRBV7-9 to TRBJ2-2; 14 bases line up with TRBD2. The germline gives CDR1 SEHNR, CDR2 FQNEAQ (reference sequence). Trimming took 4 bases from V and 8 from J; bases not matched to a gene: 9. This CDR3 region has 17 residues. The CDR3 nucleotides are TGTGCCAGCAGCTCGACCACCGGGACTAGCGGGAGTGGGGAGCTGTTTTTT. Protein: CASSSTTGTSGSGELFF.

This clonotype was counted between two and nine times. V gene TRBV2 combines with J gene TRBJ2-7; TRBD1 aligns across 7 bases. Germline lookup yields CDR1 SNHLY and CDR2 FYNNEI. The CDR3 sequence is 18 residues long. V lost 2 bases and J lost 5; bases outside the gene matches: 18. The CDR3 loop reads CASSEQAIGGWDSHEQYF. In DNA, the CDR3 is TGTGCCAGCAGTGAACAAGCAATAGGCGGGTGGGACAGCCACGAGCAGTACTTC.

A few counts support this clonotype. This chain uses TRBV9 with TRBJ1-1, with D possibly matching TRBD1 (5 bases). Germline V lookup: CDR1 SGDLS, CDR2 YYNGEE. Trimming left V 4 bases short and J 2 bases short, with 15 bases between. The CDR3 has 15 residues. The CDR3 sequence is CASSRHGGENTEAFF. Written as DNA, the CDR3 is TGTGCCAGCAGCCGGCATGGGGGGGAAAACACTGAAGCTTTCTTT. Full variable domain (outside the CDR3, taken from reference TRBV9 and TRBJ1-1): DSGVTQTPKHLITATGQRVTLRCSPRSGDLSVYWYQQSLDQGLQFLIQYYNGEERAKGNILERFSAQQFPDLHSELNLSSLELGDSALYFCASSRHGGENTEAFFGQGTRLTVV.

The table lists this clonotype with a few counts. A much larger clone lies a single base off, so this may be a read error. J is TRBJ2-1 and V is TRBV20-1; D ambiguous. This CDR3 spans 11 amino acids. The V gene's germline CDR1 is DFQATT and CDR2 SNEGSKA (reference sequence). The germline V and J ends were trimmed by 4 bases and 3 bases, with 4 bases remaining between them. CDR3 amino acids: CSAKFYNEQFF. The DNA of the CDR3 is TGCAGTGCTAAGTTCTACAATGAGCAGTTCTTC.

The CDR3 sequence: CASRLGVAGPYEQYF. CDR3 coding DNA: TGTGCCAGCAGACTGGGGGTAGCGGGGCCTTACGAGCAGTACTTC. The V and J genes are TRBV6-2 or TRBV6-3 and TRBJ2-7, with 8 bases identical to TRBD2. CDR3 length: 15 amino acids. The junction had 11 bases not matched to a gene; V was cut back by 6 bases and J by 4 bases. Per the germline V gene, CDR1 is MNHEY and CDR2 is SVGEGT.

Only a few counts were recorded for this clonotype. The J gene is TRBJ2-5, the V gene TRBV7-7; possibly TRBD1 or TRBD2 for D (5 bases each). Deletions cut 5 bases from V and 2 bases from J, with 12 bases between. This CDR3 comprises 14 residues. CDR1 and CDR2 from the germline V gene are SSHAT and FNYEAQ (reference sequence). This CDR3 reads CASSPRDGQETQYF. As DNA, the CDR3 is TGTGCCAGCAGCCCAAGGGACGGACAAGAGACCCAGTACTTC.